The sequence of this T cell receptor beta chain was determined in a study of blood T cell repertoires in COVID-19. Study overall: The samples span acute and convalescent COVID-19 from the United States, Italy and Spain.

CDR1 and CDR2 from the germline V gene are MDHEN and SYDVKM. The CDR3 has 14 amino acids. Trimming cost V 7 bases and J 5 bases, with 15 bases left between them. This clone appeared a single time. Assay used: immunoSEQ multiplex PCR; TCRdb lists only in-frame clones, some missing. The table records 200,000 to 250,000 clones, 92% of them present only once. The sequence was collected from a man aged 25-45 years with acute or convalescent COVID-19. The sample taken for sequencing was peripheral blood. This sequence joins TRBV28 and TRBJ1-3; D possibly corresponds to TRBD1 (5 bases). CDR3 sequence (DNA): TGTGCCAGCACCGAGGAATGGGGCCGAAACACCATATATTTT. This sequence encodes CASTEEWGRNTIYF.